The rows below give T cell receptor beta chains drawn from one sample of a study of blood T cells in healthy people across ages. MiXCR, run by TCRdb on the 5' RACE reads, gives a single entry per CDR3 protein. This sample yields about 1.4 million distinct CDR3 sequences, of which roughly 64% are seen a single time; 5% to 7% belongs to the top ten. Sequenced material: blood. The receptor set was obtained from a young man in good health. Both conserved end residues are part of each CDR3. The D gene is left open where the match is weak. The listing skips clone size in some rows; elsewhere it reads once, few, many or a size class.

TGTGCCAGCAGTTACTCGGGACCGCTCCAAGAGACCCAGTACTTC | CASSYSGPLQETQYF | TRBV6-6 | few | . | TRBJ2-5
TGCAGTGCTATTCCGGGGTTCGGGAACACTGAAGCTTTCTTT | CSAIPGFGNTEAFF | TRBV20-1 | . | . | TRBJ1-1
TGTGCCAGCAGCCAAGATGGCGGGGCTTTCACCGGGGAGCTGTTTTTT | CASSQDGGAFTGELFF | TRBV4-2 | . | . | TRBJ2-2
TGCGCCAGCAGCAAGTATGTGGGCAATGAGCAGTTCTTC | CASSKYVGNEQFF | TRBV4-3 | . | . | TRBJ2-1
TGTGCCAGCAGGGACTACACAGATACGCAGTATTTT | CASRDYTDTQYF | TRBV25-1 | . | . | TRBJ2-3
TGTGCCAGCAGCTTAGGGACGGGGCGTCAGTATTTT | CASSLGTGRQYF | TRBV7-9 | . | . | TRBJ2-3
TGTGCCAGTAGTATGGGCGGCAGCACAGATACGCAGTATTTT | CASSMGGSTDTQYF | TRBV19 | . | . | TRBJ2-3
TGTGCCATCTCGGGGGGACCGGAGCAGTTCTTC | CAISGGPEQFF | TRBV10-3 | few | TRBD2 | TRBJ2-1
TGCGCCAGCAGCCATCCCGGGATCAAAGAGACCCAGTACTTC | CASSHPGIKETQYF | TRBV4-1 | . | . | TRBJ2-5
TGTGCCAGCAGCCGCCCTAGCGACCTAGAGACCCAGTACTTC | CASSRPSDLETQYF | TRBV7-2 | . | . | TRBJ2-5
TGTGCCAGCAGTTACTCGATGGGAGGTTCGGCAGACACCTACGAGCAGTACTTC | CASSYSMGGSADTYEQYF | TRBV6-2/TRBV6-3 | . | . | TRBJ2-7
TGTGCCACCCGGGACAGTTGGGATCTCGGCTACACCTTT | CATRDSWDLGYTF | TRBV6-6 | once | TRBD1 | TRBJ1-2
TGTGCCAGCAGTCCCGGATCGGATACGCAGTATTTT | CASSPGSDTQYF | TRBV6-5 | many | . | TRBJ2-3
TGCAGTGCTAGCCCCCGGGTAGGGTATCAGCCCCAGCATTTT | CSASPRVGYQPQHF | TRBV20-1 | . | . | TRBJ1-5
TGTGCCAGCAGCCCCAGGGCAGCTGGCTCGTCCTACGAGCAGTACTTC | CASSPRAAGSSYEQYF | TRBV7-6 | . | . | TRBJ2-7
TGTGCCAGCAGTGACGGGGACAGCTATGGCTACACCTTC | CASSDGDSYGYTF | TRBV6-5 | . | TRBD1 | TRBJ1-2
TGTGCCAGCAGTTACCTCATAGCGGGAGGGCAAGAGACCCAGTACTTC | CASSYLIAGGQETQYF | TRBV12-3/TRBV12-4 | once | TRBD2 | TRBJ2-5
TGTGCCAGCAGTGAATCGGATAGACTGCTCTACGAGCAGTACTTC | CASSESDRLLYEQYF | TRBV6-1 | . | . | TRBJ2-7
TGTGCCAGCAGCTCGGGACTAGCGGGGGTCGGATCCTACAATGAGCAGTTCTTC | CASSSGLAGVGSYNEQFF | TRBV7-9 | . | TRBD2 | TRBJ2-1
TGCAGTGCTAGAGCCGGAGATTGGTCCGGGGAGCTGTTTTTT | CSARAGDWSGELFF | TRBV20-1 | . | . | TRBJ2-2
TGTGCCAGCAGTTACTCCCCCCGGCTCGTCAGCTCCTACAATGAGCAGTTCTTC | CASSYSPRLVSSYNEQFF | TRBV6-5 | . | . | TRBJ2-1
TGTGCCATCAGTGGACTAGCGGGGTACGGGCAGTACTTC | CAISGLAGYGQYF | TRBV10-3 | . | TRBD2 | TRBJ2-4
TGCAGTGCTCCACTAGCGGGAGAGGGGGATGAGCAGTTCTTC | CSAPLAGEGDEQFF | TRBV20-1 | . | TRBD2 | TRBJ2-1
TGTGCCAGCAGCTTAGAGACTGTCACCGGGGAGCTGTTTTTT | CASSLETVTGELFF | TRBV11-1 | . | . | TRBJ2-2
TGCAGTGCTAGCCCGCGGGGGGCGGGGGGCTACGAGCAGTACTTC | CSASPRGAGGYEQYF | TRBV20-1 | few | TRBD2 | TRBJ2-7
TGCGCCAGCAGCCAAGGACTAGCGGCCAATGAGCAGTTCTTC | CASSQGLAANEQFF | TRBV4-3 | few | TRBD2 | TRBJ2-1
TGTGCCAGCAGTCAATTGGGGGAATACTATGGCTACACCTTC | CASSQLGEYYGYTF | TRBV12-3/TRBV12-4 | . | . | TRBJ1-2
TGCGCCAGCAGCGTGGCCCTGGATAACGAGCAGTACTTC | CASSVALDNEQYF | TRBV5-1 | . | . | TRBJ2-7
TGTGCCAGCAGCTCGCCGGGACTAGCCTATGAGCAGTTCTTC | CASSSPGLAYEQFF | TRBV7-8 | . | TRBD2 | TRBJ2-1
TGTGCCAGCAGCTTACAGGGGTCGGCCAATGAAAAACTGTTTTTT | CASSLQGSANEKLFF | TRBV7-2 | few | . | TRBJ1-4
TGTGCCAGCAGCCAAGGATCGGCGACGTCGTACCAAGAGACCCAGTACTTC | CASSQGSATSYQETQYF | TRBV4-2 | . | . | TRBJ2-5
TGTGCCAGCACTGGACTAGCGTATTACAATGAGCAGTTCTTC | CASTGLAYYNEQFF | TRBV12-3/TRBV12-4 | . | TRBD2 | TRBJ2-1
TGCGCCAGCAGCCTTCCTGGACCAACGGAGAAGTATTTT | CASSLPGPTEKYF | TRBV4-1 | . | . | TRBJ2-3
TGTGCCAGCAGTTTATCGACCGCTAGCGGGAGTTCAAGAGGCTATGAGCAGTTCTTC | CASSLSTASGSSRGYEQFF | TRBV27 | few | TRBD2 | TRBJ2-1
TGTGCCAGCAGTTTAGGGGCTGACATTCAGTACTTC | CASSLGADIQYF | TRBV27 | . | . | TRBJ2-4
TGCAGTGCTAGAGCATTTGGCGACAGCTCCTACGAGCAGTACTTC | CSARAFGDSSYEQYF | TRBV20-1 | . | . | TRBJ2-7
TGTGCCACGGGGACCAGGGGGGGGAACACTGAAGCTTTCTTT | CATGTRGGNTEAFF | TRBV10-3 | once | TRBD1 | TRBJ1-1
TGTGCCAGCAGTGGGGATTGGGGGCGCGAGCAGTACTTC | CASSGDWGREQYF | TRBV27 | . | . | TRBJ2-7
TGTGCCAGCAGATCGCTTCAGGGTCTCCACGAGCAGTACTTC | CASRSLQGLHEQYF | TRBV6-5 | . | . | TRBJ2-7
TGTGCTAGTGGTTCCCCTTCAGGGGTCGAGGAGACCCAGTACTTC | CASGSPSGVEETQYF | TRBV12-5 | . | . | TRBJ2-5
TGTGCCAGCAGCCCCATAGCGGGAGGCTCCTACAATGAGCAGTTCTTC | CASSPIAGGSYNEQFF | TRBV7-2 | few | TRBD2 | TRBJ2-1
TGCGCCAGCTCCGCGGACGTAGATGATACGCAGTATTTT | CASSADVDDTQYF | TRBV5-1 | few | . | TRBJ2-3
TGTGCCAGCAGTATGGGACAGGGAAGCTATGGCTACACCTTC | CASSMGQGSYGYTF | TRBV25-1 | . | TRBD1 | TRBJ1-2
TGTGCCAGCAGTTCCCCCTGGATCCAGTTCTTC | CASSSPWIQFF | TRBV6-5 | . | . | TRBJ2-1
TGTGCCAGCAGCCAAGATGCCAGCGGGGGGACAGAGACCCAGTACTTC | CASSQDASGGTETQYF | TRBV3-1 | . | TRBD2 | TRBJ2-5
TGTGCCAGCAGCCAAGGAAGGCAGGGGCGCGGATCACCCCTCCACTTT | CASSQGRQGRGSPLHF | TRBV4-2 | once | . | TRBJ1-6
TGTGCCAGCAGTTTTTCAGGGAACACTGAAGCTTTCTTT | CASSFSGNTEAFF | TRBV5-1 | . | . | TRBJ1-1
TGCAGCTCCACTAGGGAGATTGGCACTGAAGCTTTCTTT | CSSTREIGTEAFF | TRBV29-1 | . | . | TRBJ1-1
TGTGCCAGCAGTTTTAGTCGTCAACACCAAGAGACCCAGTACTTC | CASSFSRQHQETQYF | TRBV12-3/TRBV12-4 | . | . | TRBJ2-5
TGCGCCAGCAGCCAAGTCACAGGGGTACCAGTAAAACTGTTTTTT | CASSQVTGVPVKLFF | TRBV4-3 | . | TRBD1 | TRBJ1-4
TGTGCCAGCAGCCAAGTCGGTACGACAGGGAGTAAAGAGACCCAGTACTTC | CASSQVGTTGSKETQYF | TRBV3-1 | . | TRBD1 | TRBJ2-5
TGCGCCAGCAGCTTGTCAGGCGGGTACTACGAGCAGTACTTC | CASSLSGGYYEQYF | TRBV5-1 | . | . | TRBJ2-7
TGCAGTGCTCCTACTAGCGGGGGGGAAAATGAGCAGTACTTC | CSAPTSGGENEQYF | TRBV20-1 | . | TRBD2 | TRBJ2-5
TGTGCCAGCAGCCGCCAGCTACGGGATGAACAGTTCTTC | CASSRQLRDEQFF | TRBV4-2 | few | . | TRBJ2-1
TGCGCCAGCAGCTTACGACTAGCGGGAGGGGACAGATCCTACGAGCAGTACTTC | CASSLRLAGGDRSYEQYF | TRBV5-1 | . | TRBD2 | TRBJ2-7